Included here is one TCR beta chain sequence, with context. What it recognizes is unknown. These data are taken from a study of identical twins. This CDR3 contains 12 residues. CDR1 and CDR2 from the germline V gene are LGHNT and FRNRAP. The V end was cut by 6 bases, the J end by 7 bases, with 10 bases between. Findings of the study overall: Out-of-frame TCR alpha sharing observed in monozygotic twins exceeded model estimates. There is a chance that invariant MAIT and iNKT cells partially muddied zero-insertion analyses.

A universal primer site was added by template switching, and unique molecular identifiers were carried by the cDNA. In TCRdb, the 5' RACE reads were re-called with MiXCR into one record per CDR3 protein. Of 1.5 million to 2 million distinct CDR3 sequences listed, more than 30% are singletons. V gene TRBV12-5 combines with J gene TRBJ2-1; possibly TRBD2 for D (6 bases). This clonotype was obtained from a newborn girl in good health. Input material: cord blood. The CDR3 DNA sequence: TGTGCTAGTGGCCAACTAGCAAATGAGCAGTTCTTC. As protein: CASGQLANEQFF.